Sequencing of this T cell receptor beta chain was carried out in a study of T-cell reconstitution after alpha-beta-depleted transplantation in children. Preparation of the TCRbeta library was carried out with unique molecular identifiers. TCRdb reprocessed the PCR reads via MiXCR and lists one record per CDR3 protein. Altogether 200,000 or so distinct CDR3 sequences are present, roughly 7.1% being singletons, with the ten largest covering 5.5%. At least ten counts were recorded for this clonotype. Germline CDR1 and CDR2: DFQATT and SNEGSKA (reference sequence). V was pared by 0 bases and J by 4 bases, with 11 bases between. The CDR3 consists of 14 residues.

This receptor was identified in a boy aged 2 to 10 with acute lymphoblastic leukemia, due to receive a stem cell transplant. The material sequenced was PBMCs, taken before TCRalphabeta/CD19-depleted stem cell transplant. The gene calls are TRBV20-1 and TRBJ2-3, with D tentatively TRBD1 (6 bases). The chain's CDR3 is CSARDLAGADTQYF. Here the CDR3 DNA reads TGCAGTGCTAGAGATCTGGCAGGGGCAGATACGCAGTATTTT.